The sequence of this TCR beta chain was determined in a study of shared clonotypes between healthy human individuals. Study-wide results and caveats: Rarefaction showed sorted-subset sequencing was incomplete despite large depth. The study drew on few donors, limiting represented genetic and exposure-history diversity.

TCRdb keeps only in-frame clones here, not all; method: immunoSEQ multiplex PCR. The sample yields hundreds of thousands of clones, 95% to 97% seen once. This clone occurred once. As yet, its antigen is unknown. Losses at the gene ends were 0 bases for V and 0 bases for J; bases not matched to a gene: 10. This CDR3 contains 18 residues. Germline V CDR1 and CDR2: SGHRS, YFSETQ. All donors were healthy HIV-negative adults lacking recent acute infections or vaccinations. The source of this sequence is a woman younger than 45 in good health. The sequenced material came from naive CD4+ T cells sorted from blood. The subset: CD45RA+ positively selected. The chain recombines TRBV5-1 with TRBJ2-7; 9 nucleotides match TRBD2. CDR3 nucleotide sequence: TGCGCCAGCAGCTTGGCGGTAGGAGCGGGAGGACTCTCCTACGAGCAGTACTTC. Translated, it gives CASSLAVGAGGLSYEQYF.